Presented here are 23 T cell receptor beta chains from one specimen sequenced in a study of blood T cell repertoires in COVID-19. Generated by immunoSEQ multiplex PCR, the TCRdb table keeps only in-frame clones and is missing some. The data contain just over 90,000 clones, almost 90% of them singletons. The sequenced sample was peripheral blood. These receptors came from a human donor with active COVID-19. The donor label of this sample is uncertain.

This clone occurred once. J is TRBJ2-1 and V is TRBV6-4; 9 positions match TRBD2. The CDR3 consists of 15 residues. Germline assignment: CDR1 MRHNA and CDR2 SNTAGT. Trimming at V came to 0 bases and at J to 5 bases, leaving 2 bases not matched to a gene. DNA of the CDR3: TGTGCCAGCAGTGACTCGCGGGGGGGCCACAATGAGCAGTTCTTC. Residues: CASSDSRGGHNEQFF.

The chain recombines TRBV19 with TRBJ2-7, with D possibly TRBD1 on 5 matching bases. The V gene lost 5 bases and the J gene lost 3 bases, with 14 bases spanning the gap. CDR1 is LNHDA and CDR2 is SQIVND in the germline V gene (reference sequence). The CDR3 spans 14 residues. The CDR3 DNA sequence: TGTGCCAGTAGTTTGCAGGGTGGGAACTACGAGCAGTACTTC. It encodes CASSLQGGNYEQYF.

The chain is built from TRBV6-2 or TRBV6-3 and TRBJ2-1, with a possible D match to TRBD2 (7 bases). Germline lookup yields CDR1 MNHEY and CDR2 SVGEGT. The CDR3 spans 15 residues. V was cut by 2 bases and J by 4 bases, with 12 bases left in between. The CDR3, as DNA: TGTGCCAGCAGTTACCTAGGGGGGGCATACAATGAGCAGTTCTTC. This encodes CASSYLGGAYNEQFF.

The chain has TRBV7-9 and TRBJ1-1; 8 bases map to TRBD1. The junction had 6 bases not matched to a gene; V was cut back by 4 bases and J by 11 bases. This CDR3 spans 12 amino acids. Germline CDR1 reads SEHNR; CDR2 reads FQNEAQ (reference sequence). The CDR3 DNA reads TGTGCCAGCAGCTCCGGACAGGGTGACGCTTTCTTT. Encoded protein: CASSSGQGDAFF.

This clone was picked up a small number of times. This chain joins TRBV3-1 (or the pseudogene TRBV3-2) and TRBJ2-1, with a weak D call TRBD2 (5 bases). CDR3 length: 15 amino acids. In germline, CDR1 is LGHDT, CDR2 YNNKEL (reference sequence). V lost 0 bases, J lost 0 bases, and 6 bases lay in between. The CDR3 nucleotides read TGTGCCAGCAGCCAAGAGAGGGACTCCTACAATGAGCAGTTCTTC. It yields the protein CASSQERDSYNEQFF.

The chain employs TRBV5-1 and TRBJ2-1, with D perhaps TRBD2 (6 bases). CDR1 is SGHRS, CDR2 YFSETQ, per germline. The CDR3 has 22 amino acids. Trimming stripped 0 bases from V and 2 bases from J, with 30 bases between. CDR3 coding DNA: TGCGCCAGCAGCTTGGCCTCGGCAAACCCAAATCTAGCGCATCGTACCTACAATGAGCAGTTCTTC. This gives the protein CASSLASANPNLAHRTYNEQFF.

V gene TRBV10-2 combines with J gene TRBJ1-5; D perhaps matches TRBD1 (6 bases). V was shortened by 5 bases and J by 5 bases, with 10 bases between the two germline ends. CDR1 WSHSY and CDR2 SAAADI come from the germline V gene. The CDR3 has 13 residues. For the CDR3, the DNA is TGCGCCAGCAGTACAGGGTCGTATCAGCCCCAGCATTTT. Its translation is CASSTGSYQPQHF.

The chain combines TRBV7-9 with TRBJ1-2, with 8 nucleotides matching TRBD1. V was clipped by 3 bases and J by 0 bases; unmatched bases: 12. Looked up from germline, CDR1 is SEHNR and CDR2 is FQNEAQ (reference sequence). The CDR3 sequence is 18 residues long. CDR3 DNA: TGTGCCAGCAGCTTTCTCGGGGACAGGCGTGACTCTAACTATGGCTACACCTTC. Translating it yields CASSFLGDRRDSNYGYTF.

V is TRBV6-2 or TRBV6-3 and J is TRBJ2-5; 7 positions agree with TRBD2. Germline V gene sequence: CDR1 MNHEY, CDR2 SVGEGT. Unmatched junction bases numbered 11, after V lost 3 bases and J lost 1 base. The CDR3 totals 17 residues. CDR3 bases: TGTGCCAGCAGTTATACATTGCGAGCGGGACGCCAAGAGACCCAGTACTTC. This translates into CASSYTLRAGRQETQYF.

CDR3 DNA: TGTGCCAGCAGCCAAGAGACTAGATCGCAAGAGACCCAGTACTTC. This translates into CASSQETRSQETQYF. The rearrangement joins TRBV3-1 (or the pseudogene TRBV3-2) to TRBJ2-5; TRBD2 might be the D (6 bases). Trimming removed 0 bases at V and 2 bases at J, with 10 bases between. CDR3 length: 15 amino acids. Germline values: CDR1 LGHDT, CDR2 YNNKEL (reference sequence).

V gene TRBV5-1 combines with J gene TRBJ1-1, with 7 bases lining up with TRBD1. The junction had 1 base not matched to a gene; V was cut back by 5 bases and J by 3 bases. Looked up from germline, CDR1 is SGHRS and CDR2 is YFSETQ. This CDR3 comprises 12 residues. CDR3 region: CASSTGDTEAFF. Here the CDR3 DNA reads TGCGCCAGCAGTACAGGGGACACTGAAGCTTTCTTT.

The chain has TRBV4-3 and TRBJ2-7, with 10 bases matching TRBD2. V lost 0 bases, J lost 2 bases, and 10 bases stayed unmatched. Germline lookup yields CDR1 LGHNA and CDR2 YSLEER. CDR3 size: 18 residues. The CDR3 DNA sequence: TGCGCCAGCAGCCAAGAGATTGGGTTAGCGGGGGGCGCCTACGAGCAGTACTTC. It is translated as CASSQEIGLAGGAYEQYF.

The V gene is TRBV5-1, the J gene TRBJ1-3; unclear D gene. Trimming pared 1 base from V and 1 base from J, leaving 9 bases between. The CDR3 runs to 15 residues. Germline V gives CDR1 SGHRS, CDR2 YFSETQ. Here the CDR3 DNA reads TGCGCCAGCAGCTTGTCACCCGGGTCTGGAAACACCATATATTTT. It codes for CASSLSPGSGNTIYF.

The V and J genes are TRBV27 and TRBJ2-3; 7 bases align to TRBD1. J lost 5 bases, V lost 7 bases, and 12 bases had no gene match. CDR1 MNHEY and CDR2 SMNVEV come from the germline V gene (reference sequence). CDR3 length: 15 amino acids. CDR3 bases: TGTGCCAGCAAGGGGGCGGGTACACCGGGAGATACGCAGTATTTT. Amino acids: CASKGAGTPGDTQYF.

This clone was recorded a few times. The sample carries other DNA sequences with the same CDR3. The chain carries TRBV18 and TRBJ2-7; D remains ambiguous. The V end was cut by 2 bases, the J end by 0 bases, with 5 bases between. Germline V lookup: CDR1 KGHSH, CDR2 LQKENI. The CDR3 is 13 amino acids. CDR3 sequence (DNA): TGTGCCAGCTCACCAGGCCTCTCCTACGAGCAGTACTTC. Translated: CASSPGLSYEQYF.

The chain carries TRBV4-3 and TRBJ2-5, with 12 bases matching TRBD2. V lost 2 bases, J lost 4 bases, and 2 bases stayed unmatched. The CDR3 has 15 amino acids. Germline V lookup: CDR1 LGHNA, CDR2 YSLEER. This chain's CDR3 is CASSQMGLAGETQYF. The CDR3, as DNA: TGCGCCAGCAGCCAAATGGGACTAGCGGGAGAGACCCAGTACTTC.

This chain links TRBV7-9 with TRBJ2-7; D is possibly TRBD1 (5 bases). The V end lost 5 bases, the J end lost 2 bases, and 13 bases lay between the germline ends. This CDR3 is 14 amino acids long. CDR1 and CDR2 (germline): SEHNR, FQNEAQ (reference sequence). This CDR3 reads CASSRSLQAYEQYF. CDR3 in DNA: TGTGCCAGCAGCCGTTCTCTACAGGCCTACGAGCAGTACTTC.

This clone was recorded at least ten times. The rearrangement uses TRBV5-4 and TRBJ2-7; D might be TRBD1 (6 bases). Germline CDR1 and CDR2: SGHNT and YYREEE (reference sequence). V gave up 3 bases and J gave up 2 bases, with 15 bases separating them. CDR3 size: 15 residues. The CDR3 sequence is CASSSYRESTYEQYF. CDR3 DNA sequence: TGTGCCAGCAGCTCTTACAGGGAATCCACCTACGAGCAGTACTTC.

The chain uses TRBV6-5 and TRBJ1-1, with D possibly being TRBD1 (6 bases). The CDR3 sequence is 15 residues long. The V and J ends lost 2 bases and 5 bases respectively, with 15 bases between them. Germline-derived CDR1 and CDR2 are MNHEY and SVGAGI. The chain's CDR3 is CASSYGAGAKTEAFF. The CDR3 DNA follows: TGTGCCAGCAGTTACGGGGCAGGGGCTAAAACTGAAGCTTTCTTT.

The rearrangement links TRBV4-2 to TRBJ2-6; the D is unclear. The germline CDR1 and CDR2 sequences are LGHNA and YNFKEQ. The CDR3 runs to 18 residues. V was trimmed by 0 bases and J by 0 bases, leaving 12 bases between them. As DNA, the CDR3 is TGTGCCAGCAGCCAAGATCGCTCTAGATACTCTGGGGCCAACGTCCTGACTTTC. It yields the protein CASSQDRSRYSGANVLTF.

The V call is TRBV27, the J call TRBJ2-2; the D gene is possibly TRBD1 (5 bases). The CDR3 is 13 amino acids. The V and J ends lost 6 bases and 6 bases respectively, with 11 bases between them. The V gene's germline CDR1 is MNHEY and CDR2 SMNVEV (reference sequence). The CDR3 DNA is TGTGCCAGCAGCACCCTGGGGCCCGGGGAGCTGTTTTTT. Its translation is CASSTLGPGELFF.

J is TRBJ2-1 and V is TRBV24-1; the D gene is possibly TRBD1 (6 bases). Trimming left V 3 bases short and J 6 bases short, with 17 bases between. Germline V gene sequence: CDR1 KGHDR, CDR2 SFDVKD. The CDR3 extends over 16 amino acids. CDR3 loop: CATSDVTGSQLNEQFF. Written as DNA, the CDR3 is TGTGCCACCAGTGATGTGACAGGTTCTCAACTCAATGAGCAGTTCTTC.

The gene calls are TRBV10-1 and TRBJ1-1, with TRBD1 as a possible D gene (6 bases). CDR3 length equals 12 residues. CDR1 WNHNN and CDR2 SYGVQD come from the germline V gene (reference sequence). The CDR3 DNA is TGCGCGGGGGGGGCGGTGAACACTGAAGCTTTCTTT. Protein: CAGGAVNTEAFF.